The clone carrying this T cell receptor beta chain has just a few counts. No antigen is known for it. The Oncomine TCR Beta short-read assay was what sequenced the DNA obtained from cultured CD4+ T cells. Cultured CD4+ T cells were the source of extracted genomic DNA. Using its own MiXCR run on the PCR reads, TCRdb lists one record per CDR3 protein. This table has roughly 8,000 distinct CDR3 sequences, 25% to 40% appearing once. V shed 1 base and J 1 base; nucleotides not matched to a gene: 3. This CDR3 contains 16 residues. Germline CDR1 and CDR2: SEHNR and FQNEAQ (reference sequence). These data come from a study of vaccination and CD4 T cells after COVID-19. Treatment described: roughly 11-day PBMC culture with coronavirus spike peptide pools or control peptides (ViraFEST assay). These CD4+ T cells came from an unexposed donor, sampled before the COVID-19 pandemic (2011-2018).

The chain uses TRBV7-9 and TRBJ2-3; TRBD2 matches 9 bases. Sequencing used CD4+ T cells from blood, cultured in vitro. The clonotype was recovered from a human donor in good health. For the CDR3, the DNA is TGTGCCAGCAGCTTAGGACTAGCGGAGCGCACAGATACGCAGTATTTT. Amino acids: CASSLGLAERTDTQYF.